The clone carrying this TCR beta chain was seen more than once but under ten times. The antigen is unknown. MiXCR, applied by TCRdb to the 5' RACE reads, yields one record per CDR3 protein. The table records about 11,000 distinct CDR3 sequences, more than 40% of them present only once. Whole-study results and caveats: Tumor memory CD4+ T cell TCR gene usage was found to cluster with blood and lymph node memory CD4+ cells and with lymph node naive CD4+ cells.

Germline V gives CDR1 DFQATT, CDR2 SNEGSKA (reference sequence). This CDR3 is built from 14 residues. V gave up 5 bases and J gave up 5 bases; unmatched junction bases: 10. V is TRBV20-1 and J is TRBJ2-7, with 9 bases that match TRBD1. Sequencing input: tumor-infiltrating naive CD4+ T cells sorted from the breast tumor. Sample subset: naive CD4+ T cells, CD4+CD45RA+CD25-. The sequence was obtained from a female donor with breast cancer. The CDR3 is CSAAPGTGTHEQYV. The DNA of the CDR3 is TGCAGTGCTGCCCCGGGGACAGGGACCCACGAGCAGTACGTC.